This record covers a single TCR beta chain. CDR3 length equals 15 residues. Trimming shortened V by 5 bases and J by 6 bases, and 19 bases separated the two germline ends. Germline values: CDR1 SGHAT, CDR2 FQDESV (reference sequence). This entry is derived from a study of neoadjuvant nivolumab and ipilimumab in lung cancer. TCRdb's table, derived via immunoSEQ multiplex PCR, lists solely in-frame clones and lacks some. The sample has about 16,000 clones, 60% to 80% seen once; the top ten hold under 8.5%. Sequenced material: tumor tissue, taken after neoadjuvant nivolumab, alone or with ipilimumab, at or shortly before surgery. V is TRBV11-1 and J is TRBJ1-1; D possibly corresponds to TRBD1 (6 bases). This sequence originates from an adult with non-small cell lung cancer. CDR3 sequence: CASSKTGIGLPEAFF. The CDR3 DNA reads TGTGCCAGCAGCAAGACAGGAATCGGGCTCCCTGAAGCTTTCTTT.